These 21 T cell receptor beta chains originate from one sample sequenced in a study of cytomegalovirus exposure and HLA in healthy donors. The primer mix had 60 Vbeta and 13 Jbeta primers. Assay: immunoSEQ multiplex PCR; the TCRdb copy retains only in-frame clones and omits some. This sample has some 120,000 clones, with 75% to 85% found just once. Sequences were obtained from PBMCs. The receptors shown here come from a woman between 18 and 29 years old in good health and CMV-seropositive.

The CDR3 here is CASSNGLDTGELFF. As DNA, the CDR3 is TGTGCCAGTAGTAATGGGCTGGACACCGGGGAGCTGTTTTTT. This rearrangement joins TRBV19 to TRBJ2-2, with D uncertain. The germline V gene has CDR1 LNHDA and CDR2 SQIVND (reference sequence). The CDR3 runs to 14 residues. The V end was cut by 4 bases, the J end by 3 bases, with 9 bases between.

The chain joins TRBV5-6 to TRBJ2-7; 9 nucleotides line up with TRBD2. CDR1 SGHDT and CDR2 YYEEEE come from the germline V gene. The junction had 9 bases not matched to a gene; V was cut back by 1 base and J by 7 bases. The CDR3 loop spans 15 amino acids. The CDR3 sequence is CASSLWGGGVLEQYF. The DNA of the CDR3 is TGTGCCAGCAGCTTGTGGGGCGGGGGGGTATTAGAGCAGTACTTC.

This CDR3 reads CASSEAQTVGNTIYF. DNA for the CDR3: TGTGCCAGCAGTGAAGCGCAGACAGTTGGAAACACCATATATTTT. This rearrangement joins TRBV2 to TRBJ1-3, with D perhaps TRBD1 (5 bases). CDR1 is SNHLY and CDR2 is FYNNEI in the germline V gene. Trimming took 0 bases from V and 3 from J, leaving 9 bases between them. The CDR3 sequence is 15 residues long.

In its sample, this clone was seen once. The chain carries TRBV13 and TRBJ1-1, with 8 positions matching TRBD1. Germline CDR1 reads PRHDT; CDR2 reads FYEKMQ (reference sequence). This CDR3 region has 14 residues. With 6 bases clipped from V and 3 bases from J, the junction kept 6 bases outside the gene matches. CDR3 DNA sequence: TGTGCCAGCAGTTCTCAGGGGGCTTACACTGAAGCTTTCTTT. Translated: CASSSQGAYTEAFF.

The rearrangement uses TRBV6-5 and TRBJ1-5; no clear D gene. Per the germline V gene, CDR1 is MNHEY and CDR2 is SVGAGI. This CDR3 region has 14 residues. Trimming removed 0 bases at V and 6 bases at J, with 9 bases between. CDR3 region: CASSYSTGGQPQHF. CDR3 sequence (DNA): TGTGCCAGCAGTTACTCGACCGGCGGTCAGCCCCAGCATTTT.

This clone has a handful of counts. The V call is TRBV6-1, the J call TRBJ1-1; a weak D match, TRBD1 (5 bases). V lost 5 bases and J lost 6, with 13 bases in between. The CDR3 is made up of 13 amino acids. Per the germline V gene, CDR1 is MNHNS and CDR2 is SASEGT. CDR3 in DNA: TGTGCCAGCAGTCCGGGGGGAAGCTCTGAAGCTTTCTTT. Translation: CASSPGGSSEAFF.

This chain connects TRBV4-1 to TRBJ2-7; 10 bases agree with TRBD2. The germline CDR1 and CDR2 sequences are MGHRA and YSYEKL. This CDR3 region has 15 residues. Losses at the gene ends were 2 bases for V and 4 bases for J; bases not matched to a gene: 5. DNA for the CDR3: TGCGCCAGCAGCCAACCTAGCGGGGGCATTTACGAGCAGTACTTC. It yields the protein CASSQPSGGIYEQYF.

The chain combines TRBV7-9 with TRBJ2-1, with D possibly TRBD1 on 6 matching bases. V was shortened by 5 bases and J by 0 bases, with 14 bases between the two germline ends. The length of the CDR3 is 16 residues. Looked up from germline, CDR1 is SEHNR and CDR2 is FQNEAQ (reference sequence). The CDR3 nucleotides read TGTGCCAGCAGCACAAACCGGGACACCTCCTACAATGAGCAGTTCTTC. This encodes CASSTNRDTSYNEQFF. Full variable domain (outside the CDR3, taken from reference TRBV7-9 and TRBJ2-1): DTGVSQNPRHKITKRGQNVTFRCDPISEHNRLYWYRQTLGQGPEFLTYFQNEAQLEKSRLLSDRFSAERPKGSFSTLEIQRTEQGDSAMYLCASSTNRDTSYNEQFFGPGTRLTVL.

This chain joins TRBV27 and TRBJ2-7; no reliable D call. Germline V gene data show CDR1 as MNHEY and CDR2 as SMNVEV (reference sequence). This CDR3 region has 13 residues. The V gene lost 5 bases and the J gene lost 4 bases, with 12 bases spanning the gap. The CDR3 DNA follows: TGTGCCAGCAGTACTGGTTTATCATACGAGCAGTACTTC. This sequence encodes CASSTGLSYEQYF.

J is TRBJ2-5 and V is TRBV9; the match to TRBD2 covers 12 bases. The CDR3 totals 16 residues. J gave up 4 bases and V 4 bases, and 8 bases lay outside the gene matches. Germline V CDR1 and CDR2: SGDLS, YYNGEE. CDR3 loop: CASSTPSGGAGETQYF. As DNA, the CDR3 is TGTGCCAGCAGCACCCCTAGCGGGGGGGCCGGAGAGACCCAGTACTTC. Full variable domain (rest looked up from reference TRBV9 and TRBJ2-5): DSGVTQTPKHLITATGQRVTLRCSPRSGDLSVYWYQQSLDQGLQFLIQYYNGEERAKGNILERFSAQQFPDLHSELNLSSLELGDSALYFCASSTPSGGAGETQYFGPGTRLLVL.

The rearrangement uses TRBV27 and TRBJ1-2; a possible D gene is TRBD1 (5 bases). Germline V gene data show CDR1 as MNHEY and CDR2 as SMNVEV (reference sequence). V lost 6 bases and J 1 base, leaving 9 bases between the germline ends. CDR3 length equals 13 residues. In DNA form, the CDR3 reads TGTGCCAGCAGCGTAGGGGTTAACTATGGCTACACCTTC. Its protein is CASSVGVNYGYTF.

In its sample, this clone was seen a few times. The chain carries TRBV7-2 and TRBJ2-7; 7 bases map to TRBD1. Germline V gene lookup returns CDR1 SGHTA and CDR2 FQGNSA. The trim removed 5 bases at V and 0 bases at J, leaving 7 bases unmatched. This CDR3 has 15 amino acids. In DNA form, the CDR3 reads TGTGCCAGCAGCCGATCGACAGGGAGCTCCTACGAGCAGTACTTC. Residues: CASSRSTGSSYEQYF. The whole variable domain, filled in from reference TRBV7-2 and TRBJ2-7, reads GAGVSQSPSNKVTEKGKDVELRCDPISGHTALYWYRQSLGQGLEFLIYFQGNSAPDKSGLPSDRFSAERTGGSVSTLTIQRTQQEDSAVYLCASSRSTGSSYEQYFGPGTRLTVT.

Here the CDR3 DNA reads TGTGCCAGTAGTATCCCCAACACCTACGAGCAGTACTTC. Translating it yields CASSIPNTYEQYF. The chain uses TRBV19 and TRBJ2-7; D unresolved. The CDR3 is made up of 13 amino acids. The germline V and J ends were trimmed by 3 bases and 2 bases, with 8 bases remaining between them. Germline V lookup: CDR1 LNHDA, CDR2 SQIVND (reference sequence).

In this sample, this clone turned up once. The chain uses TRBV11-2 and TRBJ2-7, with 11 bases that match TRBD1. Germline V gene lookup returns CDR1 SGHAT and CDR2 FQNNGV. Trimming at V came to 5 bases and at J to 4 bases, leaving 10 bases not matched to a gene. CDR3 length: 16 residues. CDR3 bases: TGTGCCAGCAGCCCCGCGGGACAGGGGGGCTTGTACGAGCAGTACTTC. Protein product: CASSPAGQGGLYEQYF.

The V gene is TRBV28, the J gene TRBJ1-2; 8 nucleotides agree with TRBD1. CDR1 and CDR2 (germline): MDHEN, SYDVKM. V lost 6 bases, J lost 4 bases, and 7 bases stayed unmatched. The CDR3 sequence is 14 residues long. The CDR3: CASRYGQGGYGYTF. As DNA, the CDR3 is TGTGCCAGCAGATATGGACAGGGTGGCTATGGCTACACCTTC.

With respect to this clone: An end of the junction differs from the germline gene, which may be a read error. The chain employs TRBV11-3 and TRBJ2-3; 7 bases are a match to TRBD1. The CDR3 is made up of 13 amino acids. The germline CDR1 and CDR2 sequences are SGHNT and YENEEA. The CDR3 is CASSPGTADTRYF. CDR3 sequence (DNA): TGTGCCAGCAGCCCTGGGACAGCAGATACGCGGTATTTT.

The gene calls are TRBV7-6 and TRBJ2-1; D is uncertain. The germline CDR1 and CDR2 sequences are SGHVS and FNYEAQ. This CDR3 comprises 12 residues. V dropped 10 bases and J dropped 0 bases, with 7 bases sitting between them. The CDR3 loop reads CATRSSYNEQFF. The CDR3 nucleotides are TGTGCCACCCGGAGCTCCTACAATGAGCAGTTCTTC. The whole variable domain, filled in from reference TRBV7-6 and TRBJ2-1, reads GAGVSQSPRYKVTKRGQDVALRCDPISGHVSLYWYRQALGQGPEFLTYFNYEAQQDKSGLPNDRFSAERPEGSISTLTIQRTEQRDSAMYRCATRSSYNEQFFGPGTRLTVL.

As to this clone: Different DNA sequences within this sample yield the same CDR3. The genes are TRBV28 and TRBJ1-5; 7 bases match TRBD1. The J segment lost 6 bases and the V segment lost 5 bases, leaving 7 bases of the junction unmatched. The CDR3 runs 14 residues. Per the germline V gene, CDR1 is MDHEN and CDR2 is SYDVKM. CDR3 sequence: CASSPGTEIQPQHF. Here the CDR3 DNA reads TGTGCCAGCAGTCCCGGGACAGAAATTCAGCCCCAGCATTTT.

This clone was seen a handful of times. The chain recombines TRBV5-1 with TRBJ2-3, with 9 bases that match TRBD2. Unmatched junction bases numbered 10, after V lost 0 bases and J lost 5 bases. Germline V CDR1 and CDR2: SGHRS, YFSETQ. The CDR3 contains 17 residues. CDR3 protein: CASSLEGLAGTGDTQYF. CDR3 nucleotides: TGCGCCAGCAGCTTGGAAGGGCTAGCGGGGACTGGAGATACGCAGTATTTT.

The chain couples TRBV27 to TRBJ1-4, with TRBD1 identical over 9 bases. Germline assignment: CDR1 MNHEY and CDR2 SMNVEV (reference sequence). The CDR3 is 14 residues long. Germline trimming cut 5 bases from V and 10 bases from J; bases unmatched to any gene: 8. Written as DNA, the CDR3 is TGTGCCAGCAGTCCAGCCCGGGACAGGGCAAAACTGTTTTTT. Translated: CASSPARDRAKLFF. Full variable domain (missing parts from reference TRBV27 and TRBJ1-4): EAQVTQNPRYLITVTGKKLTVTCSQNMNHEYMSWYRQDPGLGLRQIYYSMNVEVTDKGDVPEGYKVSRKEKRNFPLILESPSPNQTSLYFCASSPARDRAKLFFGSGTQLSVL.

This clone was seen a few times. CDR3 residues: CASSLLAGGHPYNEQFF. The CDR3, as DNA: TGCGCCAGCAGCCTTCTAGCGGGGGGGCACCCCTACAATGAGCAGTTCTTC. The chain combines TRBV4-1 with TRBJ2-1; the match to TRBD2 covers 12 bases. The germline V gene encodes CDR1 MGHRA and CDR2 YSYEKL. J lost 2 bases, V lost 4 bases, and 6 bases had no gene match. This CDR3 is 17 amino acids long.